This T cell receptor beta chain emerged from a study of cytomegalovirus exposure and HLA in healthy donors. General observations from the study: The classifier was said to identify cytomegalovirus status with high specificity and sensitivity. With later analysis, a missense DCLRE1C variant became linked to TCR beta V- and J-gene trimming.

A multiplex PCR was run with 60 Vbeta primers and 13 Jbeta primers. Here immunoSEQ multiplex PCR was the method, and the copy in TCRdb shows in-frame clones only, minus some. The sample lists over 85,000 clones, 75% to 80% occurring once. This clone was recorded only once. Its specificity is unknown. The germline CDR1 and CDR2 sequences are SGDLS and YYNGEE. This CDR3 is built from 15 residues. With 0 bases clipped from V and 4 bases from J, the junction kept 7 bases outside the gene matches. This TCR came from a woman between 40 and 55 years old in good health and CMV-seronegative. V and J are TRBV9 and TRBJ2-7; the match to TRBD1 covers 7 bases. The specimen sequenced was PBMCs. CDR3 protein: CASSVAPDRLYEQYF. For the CDR3, the DNA is TGTGCCAGCAGCGTAGCCCCGGACAGGTTGTACGAGCAGTACTTC.